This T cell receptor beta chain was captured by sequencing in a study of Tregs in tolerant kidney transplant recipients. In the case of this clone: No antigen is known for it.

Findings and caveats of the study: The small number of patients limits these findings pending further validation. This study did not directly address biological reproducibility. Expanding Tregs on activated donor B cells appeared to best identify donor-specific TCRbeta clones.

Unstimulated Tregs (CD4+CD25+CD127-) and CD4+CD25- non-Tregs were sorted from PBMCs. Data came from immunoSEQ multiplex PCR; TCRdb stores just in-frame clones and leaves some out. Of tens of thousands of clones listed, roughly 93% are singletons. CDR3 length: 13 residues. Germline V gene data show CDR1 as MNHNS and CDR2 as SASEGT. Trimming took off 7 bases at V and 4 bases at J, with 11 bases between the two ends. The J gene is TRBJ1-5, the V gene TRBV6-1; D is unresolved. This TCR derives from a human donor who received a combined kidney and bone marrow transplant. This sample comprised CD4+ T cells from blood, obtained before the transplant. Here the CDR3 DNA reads TGTGCCAGCACCGCGTCGTTAAATCAGCCCCAGCATTTT. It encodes CASTASLNQPQHF.